This TCR beta chain was found in a study of shared clonotypes between healthy human individuals. Findings and limits, study-wide: Generation probabilities were higher for clonotypes shared across all four sorted-subset donors than for unshared ones.

Profiled with immunoSEQ multiplex PCR; TCRdb holds only in-frame clones, not every one. The repertoire includes under 120,000 clones, 67% of them detected once, and 24% sits in the top ten. The V gene's germline CDR1 is SGHNT and CDR2 YYREEE (reference sequence). Unmatched junction bases numbered 3, after V lost 0 bases and J lost 4 bases. The CDR3 covers 15 residues. A single count supports this clone. Its antigen remains unknown. This TCR came from a woman aged 25-40 years in good health. Material: memory CD8+ T cells sorted from blood. Documented subset: CD45RO+ cells pooled with CCR7-negative TemRA cells. The chain combines TRBV5-4 with TRBJ2-2, with 7 bases matching TRBD2. The CDR3 spells CASSLELASTGELFF. CDR3 DNA: TGTGCCAGCAGCTTGGAACTAGCGAGCACCGGGGAGCTGTTTTTT. Combining the CDR3 with reference TRBV5-4 and TRBJ2-2 gives the whole variable domain ETGVTQSPTHLIKTRGQQVTLRCSSQSGHNTVSWYQQALGQGPQFIFQYYREEENGRGNFPPRFSGLQFPNYSSELNVNALELDDSALYLCASSLELASTGELFFGEGSRLTVL.